The T cell receptor (beta chain) described here comes from a study of T-cell memory formation after mild COVID-19. Study as a whole: TCR clusters mostly belonged to single donors. Broader study findings: The study detected some responding clones in pre-infection memory, suggesting cross-reactive memory joined. Chiefly within CM and EM were the contracting CD4+ clones; CD8+ ones were within EMRA.

TCRdb reprocessed the 5' RACE reads via MiXCR and lists one record per CDR3 protein. The sample has approximately 500,000 distinct CDR3 sequences, around a quarter seen once; the top ten hold 9.5% to 15%. This CDR3 contains 15 residues. V gave up 4 bases and J gave up 2 bases, with 16 bases separating them. The V gene's germline CDR1 is SGDLS and CDR2 YYNGEE. This clonotype appeared a few times. Its antigen is as yet unknown. The chain recombines TRBV9 with TRBJ2-7; either TRBD1 or TRBD2 may supply D (5 bases each). The sequencing input was PBMCs or a T cell subset sorted from them (not recorded which). The clonotype originates from an adult woman who had mild COVID-19 (a few samples of this study predate the infection). Cell type and time point are not known. CDR3 sequence (DNA): TGTGCCAGCAGCCCCCAACCCGGGGCCGCCTACGAGCAGTACTTC. It is translated as CASSPQPGAAYEQYF. Based on the CDR3 plus reference TRBV9 and TRBJ2-7, the full variable domain is DSGVTQTPKHLITATGQRVTLRCSPRSGDLSVYWYQQSLDQGLQFLIQYYNGEERAKGNILERFSAQQFPDLHSELNLSSLELGDSALYFCASSPQPGAAYEQYFGPGTRLTVT.